This entry lists 16 T cell receptor beta chains sequenced from one sample in a study of regulatory T cells in long-lasting Graves disease. Investigators prepared the TCR beta libraries by applying iRepertoire HTBI primers and Arm-PCR of CDR3 regions. TCRdb called the multiplex PCR reads again in MiXCR, with one record for every CDR3 protein. Here the sample spans approximately 540,000 distinct CDR3 sequences, around 12% being singletons. The sample's time point: newly diagnosed GD, antithyroid drugs for less than 3 months. Construction of the TCR library relied on RNA isolated from PBMCs. Separately, the same data were catalogued under a study of T cells in Graves' hyperthyroidism and ophthalmopathy.

Sequencing used peripheral blood mononuclear cells (PBMCs), obtained at new diagnosis, from a patient treated with antithyroid drugs. The source is a woman aged 25 to 39 with Graves disease.

The V call is TRBV9, the J call TRBJ1-2; a weak D match, TRBD1 (6 bases). Per the germline V gene, CDR1 is SGDLS and CDR2 is YYNGEE. The V end was cut by 5 bases, the J end by 3 bases, with 14 bases between. The CDR3 spans 14 residues. The CDR3 loop is CASSIGQTDYGYTF. As DNA, the CDR3 is TGTGCCAGCAGTATAGGACAGACGGACTATGGCTACACCTTC.

This clonotype was recorded at least ten times. The rearrangement links TRBV2 to TRBJ2-1; D is possibly TRBD1 (6 bases). Germline CDR1 is SNHLY and CDR2 is FYNNEI. This CDR3 has 14 residues. Trimming cost V 7 bases and J 2 bases, with 12 bases left between them. CDR3 coding DNA: TGTGCCAGCACTCCTGGACAGCCCTACAATGAGCAGTTCTTC. Protein product: CASTPGQPYNEQFF.

This clonotype has just a few counts. The rearrangement joins TRBV19 to TRBJ2-5, with D perhaps TRBD2 (5 bases). Deletions cut 5 bases from V and 5 bases from J, with 18 bases between. The CDR3 runs 15 residues. CDR1 LNHDA and CDR2 SQIVND come from the germline V gene (reference sequence). CDR3 region: CASSPLGPSGETQYF. CDR3 DNA: TGTGCCAGTAGTCCGTTGGGCCCTTCGGGGGAGACCCAGTACTTC.

The genes are TRBV7-9 and TRBJ2-4; TRBD2 matches 11 bases. After removal of 5 bases from V and 8 bases from J, the junction contained 8 bases not matched to a gene. The length of the CDR3 is 15 residues. The germline CDR1 and CDR2 sequences are SEHNR and FQNEAQ (reference sequence). The CDR3 DNA is TGTGCCAGCAGCCTACTAGCGGGAGTTGGGTACATTCAGTACTTC. Translating gives CASSLLAGVGYIQYF.

In this sample, this clonotype turned up many times. The chain carries TRBV9 and TRBJ2-7, with D unresolved. The germline V gene has CDR1 SGDLS and CDR2 YYNGEE. The CDR3 contains 15 residues. Trimming shortened V by 0 bases and J by 3 bases, and 13 bases separated the two germline ends. As DNA, the CDR3 is TGTGCCAGCAGCGTAGGGATGGACCTCGTCTACGAGCAGTACTTC. Amino acid sequence: CASSVGMDLVYEQYF.

The sample holds a few counts of this clonotype. The J gene is TRBJ1-4, the V gene TRBV5-6; the D is unclear. The ends were cut back, 7 bases at V and 8 bases at J, with 12 bases in the middle. Germline loops: CDR1 SGHDT, CDR2 YYEEEE. CDR3 length equals 12 residues. The CDR3 region has the DNA TGTGCCAGCGGACCGGCTGGGGAAAAACTGTTTTTT. Its translation: CASGPAGEKLFF.

V gene TRBV28 combines with J gene TRBJ1-3; D is possibly TRBD1 (5 bases). V was shortened by 5 bases and J by 1 base, with 12 bases between the two germline ends. CDR3 length: 15 residues. Germline loops: CDR1 MDHEN, CDR2 SYDVKM. CDR3 region: CASSAAQGSGNTIYF. CDR3 nucleotides: TGTGCCAGCAGTGCGGCCCAGGGATCTGGAAACACCATATATTTT.

The CDR3 is CASRREVTYNEQFF. The CDR3 DNA reads as TGTGCCAGCAGACGGGAGGTGACCTACAATGAGCAGTTCTTC. The genes are TRBV6-2 or TRBV6-3 and TRBJ2-1; 7 nucleotides agree with TRBD2. The germline CDR1 and CDR2 sequences are MNHEY and SVGEGT. With V trimmed by 6 bases and J by 2 bases, 4 bases remained unmatched. The CDR3 loop spans 14 amino acids.

This clonotype was seen many times. The chain links TRBV19 to TRBJ2-7; either TRBD1 or TRBD2 may fit D (5 bases each). Trimming cost V 1 base and J 3 bases, with 25 bases left between them. This CDR3 is 19 amino acids long. Germline loops: CDR1 LNHDA, CDR2 SQIVND (reference sequence). The CDR3 here is CASSIVGPRGRLTLYEQYF. CDR3 DNA sequence: TGTGCCAGTAGTATAGTTGGCCCCCGGGGCCGTCTTACTCTCTACGAGCAGTACTTC.

This clonotype was counted many times. This sequence joins TRBV28 and TRBJ2-1, with D tentatively TRBD1 (5 bases). Trimming pared 8 bases from V and 6 bases from J, leaving 14 bases between. Germline V gene lookup returns CDR1 MDHEN and CDR2 SYDVKM. The CDR3 runs to 13 residues. CDR3 nucleotides: TGTGCCAGCGCACTATTTCAGGGCAATGAGCAGTTCTTC. It encodes CASALFQGNEQFF.

This clonotype appeared a few times. CDR3 DNA sequence: TGTGCCAGCAGCTTGCCTAGCAATGTGCCCATCACAGATACGCAGTATTTT. Its translation is CASSLPSNVPITDTQYF. This chain joins TRBV5-8 and TRBJ2-3; D may be TRBD2 (5 bases). The length of the CDR3 is 17 residues. Germline CDR1 is SGHTS and CDR2 is YDEGEE. Trimming removed 1 base from V and 2 bases from J, with 17 bases in between.

This clonotype was detected a few times. The rearrangement uses TRBV7-9 and TRBJ1-1, with D unresolved. CDR3 size: 13 residues. The germline V gene has CDR1 SEHNR and CDR2 FQNEAQ (reference sequence). Trimming removed 2 bases from V and 1 base from J, with 5 bases in between. The CDR3 sequence: CASSLNTNTEAFF. The CDR3 DNA reads as TGTGCCAGCAGCTTAAACACGAACACTGAAGCTTTCTTT. Looking up the rest from reference TRBV7-9 and TRBJ1-1 gives the full variable domain: DTGVSQNPRHKITKRGQNVTFRCDPISEHNRLYWYRQTLGQGPEFLTYFQNEAQLEKSRLLSDRFSAERPKGSFSTLEIQRTEQGDSAMYLCASSLNTNTEAFFGQGTRLTVV.

In its sample, this clonotype was seen many times. The rearrangement joins TRBV12-3 or TRBV12-4 to TRBJ2-7; 12 bases fit TRBD2. CDR3 length: 15 residues. V shed 5 bases, J shed 4 bases, and the junction held 6 bases outside the gene matches. The CDR3 is CASSTQLAGGYEQYF. CDR3 sequence (DNA): TGTGCCAGCAGTACCCAACTAGCGGGAGGTTACGAGCAGTACTTC.

This clonotype was seen more than once but under ten times. V and J are TRBV9 and TRBJ2-1; 11 positions match TRBD1. Per germline, CDR1 SGDLS and CDR2 YYNGEE. This CDR3 contains 18 residues. V trimming: 4 bases; J trimming: 5 bases; junction bases outside the gene matches: 14. The CDR3 reads CASSLTSGGDRGDNEQFF. CDR3 bases: TGTGCCAGCAGCCTTACTAGCGGTGGGGACAGGGGGGACAATGAGCAGTTCTTC.

This clonotype has at least ten counts. The chain uses TRBV3-1 and TRBJ1-4; D perhaps matches TRBD1 (6 bases). CDR1 is LGHDT, CDR2 YNNKEL, per germline (reference sequence). CDR3 size: 15 residues. V was shortened by 5 bases and J by 6 bases, with 16 bases between the two germline ends. The CDR3 protein is CASSERLKGDEKLFF. CDR3 in DNA: TGTGCCAGCAGCGAACGTCTCAAGGGGGATGAAAAACTGTTTTTT.

About this clonotype: A much larger clone differs by one base, so this may be a read error. It is likely a read error, because the conserved phenylalanine at the end of the CDR3 is missing. The rearrangement joins TRBV2 to TRBJ2-1; 10 bases agree with TRBD2. Germline CDR1 SNHLY, CDR2 FYNNEI. This CDR3 is built from 17 residues. V gave up 7 bases and J gave up 2 bases; unmatched junction bases: 11. The CDR3 protein is CASTEPLAGEAYNEQFV. DNA for the CDR3: TGTGCCAGCACCGAACCCCTAGCGGGAGAGGCCTACAATGAGCAGTTCGTC.